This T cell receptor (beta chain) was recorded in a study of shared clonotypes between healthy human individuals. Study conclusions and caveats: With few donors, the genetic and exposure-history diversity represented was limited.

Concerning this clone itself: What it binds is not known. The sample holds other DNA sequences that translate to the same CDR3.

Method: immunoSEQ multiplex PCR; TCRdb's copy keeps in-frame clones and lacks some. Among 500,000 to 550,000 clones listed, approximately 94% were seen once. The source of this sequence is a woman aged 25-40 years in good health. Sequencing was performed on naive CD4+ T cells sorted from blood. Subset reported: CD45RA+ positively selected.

CDR3 coding DNA: TGCGCCAGCAGCAGGGGACTAGCGGGTTACAATGAGCAGTTCTTC. This encodes CASSRGLAGYNEQFF. The chain links TRBV5-1 to TRBJ2-1, with TRBD2 matching 12 bases. Per the germline V gene, CDR1 is SGHRS and CDR2 is YFSETQ. The length of the CDR3 is 15 residues. The V gene end was trimmed by 4 bases and the J gene end by 4 bases; junction bases not matched to a gene: 3.